This T cell receptor (beta chain) was retrieved from a study of blood T cells in healthy people across ages. There are a few counts of this clonotype. The authors ran a second PCR of about 6 to 12 cycles using a sample-barcoded 5' primer and a J-beta primer mix. CDR3-containing paired-end reads numbering at least 2.5 million came from each sample. TCRdb called the 5' RACE reads again in MiXCR, with one record for every CDR3 protein. In the table there are fewer than 800,000 distinct CDR3 sequences, 20% to 25% of which are singletons. V lost 3 bases and J lost 3; bases outside the gene matches: 11. The length of the CDR3 is 16 residues. Germline V gives CDR1 MDHEN, CDR2 SYDVKM. These data were also filed under a second study, of T cells of mothers and their children. This second study says: In this cohort, donors were a few healthy Caucasian mothers plus their six children. Sequencing got over 8 million TCR beta CDR3 reads from each mother and roughly 2.7 million from each child.

The genes are TRBV28 and TRBJ2-7, with 7 positions matching TRBD1. Sequencing used blood. The receptor's source is a boy aged 5 to 17 in good health. The CDR3 region is CASSFGEWAGGYEQYF. CDR3 coding DNA: TGTGCCAGCAGTTTCGGGGAGTGGGCAGGGGGCTACGAGCAGTACTTC.